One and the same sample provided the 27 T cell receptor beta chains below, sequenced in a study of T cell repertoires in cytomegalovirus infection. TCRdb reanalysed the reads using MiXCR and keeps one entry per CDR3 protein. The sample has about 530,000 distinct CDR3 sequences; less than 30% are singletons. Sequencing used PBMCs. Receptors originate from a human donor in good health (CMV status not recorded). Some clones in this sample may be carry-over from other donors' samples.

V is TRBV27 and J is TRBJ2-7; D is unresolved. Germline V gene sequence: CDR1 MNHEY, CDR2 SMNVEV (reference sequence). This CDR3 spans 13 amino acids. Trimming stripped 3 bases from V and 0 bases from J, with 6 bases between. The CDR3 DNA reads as TGTGCCAGCAGTTTTGGCGTCTCCTACGAGCAGTACGTC. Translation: CASSFGVSYEQYV.

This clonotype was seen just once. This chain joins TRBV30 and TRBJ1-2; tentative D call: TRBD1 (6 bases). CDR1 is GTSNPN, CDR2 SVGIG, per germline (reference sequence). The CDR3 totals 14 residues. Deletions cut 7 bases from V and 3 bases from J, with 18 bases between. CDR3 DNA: TGTGCCTACTCATACCAGGGGATCGACTATGGCTACACCTTC. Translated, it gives CAYSYQGIDYGYTF.

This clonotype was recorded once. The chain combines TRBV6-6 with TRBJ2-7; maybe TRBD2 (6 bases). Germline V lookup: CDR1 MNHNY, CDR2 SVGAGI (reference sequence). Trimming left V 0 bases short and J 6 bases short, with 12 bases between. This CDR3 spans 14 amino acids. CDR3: CASSYSDGGSEQYV. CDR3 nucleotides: TGTGCCAGCAGTTACTCGGATGGAGGGAGCGAGCAGTACGTC.

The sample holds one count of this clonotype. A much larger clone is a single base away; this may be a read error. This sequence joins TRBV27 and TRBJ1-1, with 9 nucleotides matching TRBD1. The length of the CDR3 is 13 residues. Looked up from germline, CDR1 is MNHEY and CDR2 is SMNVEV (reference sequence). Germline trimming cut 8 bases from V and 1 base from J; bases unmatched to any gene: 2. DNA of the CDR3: TGTGCCAGCGGGACAGGGACGAACACTGAAGCTTTCTTT. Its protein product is CASGTGTNTEAFF.

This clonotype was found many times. CDR3 residues: CASSLTSGGADTQYF. The CDR3 bases are TGTGCCAGCAGCCTGACTAGCGGAGGAGCAGATACGCAGTATTTT. The chain uses TRBV7-2 and TRBJ2-3; TRBD2 agrees at 9 bases. This CDR3 comprises 15 residues. From germline, CDR1 is SGHTA and CDR2 FQGNSA. V dropped 5 bases and J dropped 4; count of bases not matched to a gene: 7.

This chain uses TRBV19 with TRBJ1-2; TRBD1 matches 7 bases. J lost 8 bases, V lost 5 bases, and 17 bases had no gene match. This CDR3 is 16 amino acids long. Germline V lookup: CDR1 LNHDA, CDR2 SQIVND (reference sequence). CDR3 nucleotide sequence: TGTGCCAGTAGTGTTCCCCGGGACAGTCTTCTTCTCGGCTACACCTTC. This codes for CASSVPRDSLLLGYTF.

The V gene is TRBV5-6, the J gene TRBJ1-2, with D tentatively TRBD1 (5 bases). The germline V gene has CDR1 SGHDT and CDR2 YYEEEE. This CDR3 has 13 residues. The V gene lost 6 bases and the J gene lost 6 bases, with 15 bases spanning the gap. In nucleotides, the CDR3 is TGTGCCAGCACCCTCTGGGGGGTGGATGGCTACACCTTC. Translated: CASTLWGVDGYTF.

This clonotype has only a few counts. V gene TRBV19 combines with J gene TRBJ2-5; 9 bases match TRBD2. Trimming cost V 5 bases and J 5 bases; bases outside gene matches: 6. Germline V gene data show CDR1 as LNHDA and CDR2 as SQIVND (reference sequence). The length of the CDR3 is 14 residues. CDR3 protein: CASSDSGSFETQYF. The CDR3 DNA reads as TGTGCCAGTAGTGATAGCGGGAGCTTTGAGACCCAGTACTTC. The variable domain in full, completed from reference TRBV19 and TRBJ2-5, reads DGGITQSPKYLFRKEGQNVTLSCEQNLNHDAMYWYRQDPGQGLRLIYYSQIVNDFQKGDIAEGYSVSREKKESFPLTVTSAQKNPTAFYLCASSDSGSFETQYFGPGTRLLVL.

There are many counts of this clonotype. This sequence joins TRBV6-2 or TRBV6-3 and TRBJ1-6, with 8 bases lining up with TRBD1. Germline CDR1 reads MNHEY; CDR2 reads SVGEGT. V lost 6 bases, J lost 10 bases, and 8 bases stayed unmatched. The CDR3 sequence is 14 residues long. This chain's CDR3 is CASSDPGQASPLHF. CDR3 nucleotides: TGTGCCAGCAGCGACCCGGGACAGGCATCACCCCTCCACTTT.

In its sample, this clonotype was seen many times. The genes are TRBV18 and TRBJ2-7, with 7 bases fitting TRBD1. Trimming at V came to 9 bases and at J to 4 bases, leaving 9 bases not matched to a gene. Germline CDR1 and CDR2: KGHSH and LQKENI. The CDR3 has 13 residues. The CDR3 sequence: CASRTGQSYEQYF. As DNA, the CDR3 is TGTGCCAGTCGAACGGGACAGAGTTACGAGCAGTACTTC.

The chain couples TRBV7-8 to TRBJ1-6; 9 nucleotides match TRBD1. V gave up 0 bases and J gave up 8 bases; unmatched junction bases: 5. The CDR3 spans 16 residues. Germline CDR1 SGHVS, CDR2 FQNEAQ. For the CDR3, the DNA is TGTGCCAGCAGCTTAGCGGGTACAGGGGGCGATTCACCCCTCCACTTT. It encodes CASSLAGTGGDSPLHF.

The CDR3 region is CASSFGTGRDTEAFF. CDR3 bases: TGTGCCAGCAGCTTTGGGACAGGGCGGGACACTGAAGCTTTCTTT. The V and J genes are TRBV7-8 and TRBJ1-1, with 9 bases that match TRBD1. The CDR3 extends over 15 amino acids. V shed 3 bases and J 3 bases; nucleotides not matched to a gene: 5. The germline gives CDR1 SGHVS, CDR2 FQNEAQ.

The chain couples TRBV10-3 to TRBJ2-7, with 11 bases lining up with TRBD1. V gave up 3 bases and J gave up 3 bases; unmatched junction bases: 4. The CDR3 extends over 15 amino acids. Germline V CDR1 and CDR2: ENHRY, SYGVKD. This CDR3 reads CAISDPGTGGYEQYF. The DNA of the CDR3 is TGTGCCATCAGTGACCCCGGGACAGGGGGCTACGAGCAGTACTTC.

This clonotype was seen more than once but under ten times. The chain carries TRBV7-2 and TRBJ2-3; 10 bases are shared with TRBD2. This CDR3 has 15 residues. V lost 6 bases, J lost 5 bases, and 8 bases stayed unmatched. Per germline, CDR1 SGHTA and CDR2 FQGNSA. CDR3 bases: TGTGCCAGCAGATTCGGACTAGCGGCGGGAGATACGCAGTATTTT. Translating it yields CASRFGLAAGDTQYF. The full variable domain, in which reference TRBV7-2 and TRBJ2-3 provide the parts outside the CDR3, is GAGVSQSPSNKVTEKGKDVELRCDPISGHTALYWYRQSLGQGLEFLIYFQGNSAPDKSGLPSDRFSAERTGGSVSTLTIQRTQQEDSAVYLCASRFGLAAGDTQYFGPGTRLTVL.

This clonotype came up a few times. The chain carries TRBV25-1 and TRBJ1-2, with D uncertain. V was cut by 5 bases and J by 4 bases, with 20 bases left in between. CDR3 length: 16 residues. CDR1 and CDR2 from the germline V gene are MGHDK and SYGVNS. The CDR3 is CASSPFRAQSGYGYTF. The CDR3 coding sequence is TGTGCCAGCAGTCCCTTCCGGGCCCAGTCCGGCTATGGCTACACCTTC.

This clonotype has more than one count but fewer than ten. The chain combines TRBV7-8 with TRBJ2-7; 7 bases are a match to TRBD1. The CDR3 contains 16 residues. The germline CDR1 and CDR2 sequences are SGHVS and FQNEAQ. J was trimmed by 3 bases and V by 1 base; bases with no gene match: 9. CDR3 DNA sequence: TGTGCCAGCAGCTTAGAAACAGGGGATCCCCGCTACGAGCAGTACTTC. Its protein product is CASSLETGDPRYEQYF.

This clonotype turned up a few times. CDR3 nucleotides: TGTGCCAGCAGCTTCCCCGACAGGGAGCAGTACGTC. Protein sequence: CASSFPDREQYV. This chain links TRBV7-9 with TRBJ2-7, with D tentatively TRBD1 (6 bases). Germline V gene sequence: CDR1 SEHNR, CDR2 FQNEAQ (reference sequence). The CDR3 is 12 amino acids. V was cut by 3 bases and J by 7 bases, with 10 bases left in between.

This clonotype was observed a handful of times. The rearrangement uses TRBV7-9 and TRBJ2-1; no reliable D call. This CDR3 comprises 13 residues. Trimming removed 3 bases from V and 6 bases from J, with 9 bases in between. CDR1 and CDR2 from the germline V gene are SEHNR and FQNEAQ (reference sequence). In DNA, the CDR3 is TGTGCCAGCAGCTTTGGGGTTGGCAATGAGCAGTTCTTC. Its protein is CASSFGVGNEQFF.

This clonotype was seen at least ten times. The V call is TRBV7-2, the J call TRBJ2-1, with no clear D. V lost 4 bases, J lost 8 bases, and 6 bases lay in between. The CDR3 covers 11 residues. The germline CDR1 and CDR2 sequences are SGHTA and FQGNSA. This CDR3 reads CASSYTDEQFF. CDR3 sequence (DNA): TGTGCCAGCAGCTACACCGATGAGCAGTTCTTC.

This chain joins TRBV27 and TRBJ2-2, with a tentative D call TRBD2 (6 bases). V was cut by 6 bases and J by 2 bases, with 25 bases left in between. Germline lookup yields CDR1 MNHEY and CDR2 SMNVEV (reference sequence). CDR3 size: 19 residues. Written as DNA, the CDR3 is TGTGCCAGCAGAGTTTCGATTCGGGTGGCGGGATCCAACACCGGGGAGCTGTTTTTT. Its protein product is CASRVSIRVAGSNTGELFF.

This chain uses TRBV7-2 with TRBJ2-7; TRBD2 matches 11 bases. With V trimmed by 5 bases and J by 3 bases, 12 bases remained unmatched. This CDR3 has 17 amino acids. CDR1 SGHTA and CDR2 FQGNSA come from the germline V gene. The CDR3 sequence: CASSTYLTGLADYEQYF. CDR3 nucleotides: TGTGCCAGCAGCACCTATCTGACGGGACTAGCGGACTACGAGCAGTACTTC.

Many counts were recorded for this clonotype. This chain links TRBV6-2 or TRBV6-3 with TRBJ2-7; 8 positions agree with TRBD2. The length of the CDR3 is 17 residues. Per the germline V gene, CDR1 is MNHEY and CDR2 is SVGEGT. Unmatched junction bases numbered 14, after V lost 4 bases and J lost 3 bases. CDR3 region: CASSSRTSRAGVYEQYF. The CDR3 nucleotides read TGTGCCAGCAGTTCGAGGACTAGTCGAGCGGGAGTCTACGAGCAGTACTTC.

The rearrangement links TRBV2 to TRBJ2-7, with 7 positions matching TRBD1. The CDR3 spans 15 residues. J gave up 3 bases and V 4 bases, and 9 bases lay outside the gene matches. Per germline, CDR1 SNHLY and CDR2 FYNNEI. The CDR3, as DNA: TGTGCCAGCAGTGCGGGGACAGCCACTGTCTACGAGCAGTACGTC. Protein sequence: CASSAGTATVYEQYV.

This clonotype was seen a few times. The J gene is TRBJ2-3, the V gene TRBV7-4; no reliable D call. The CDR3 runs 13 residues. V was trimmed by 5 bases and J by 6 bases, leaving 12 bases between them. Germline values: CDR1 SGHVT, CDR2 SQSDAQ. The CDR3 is CASSPISADTQYF. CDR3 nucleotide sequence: TGTGCCAGCAGCCCTATTTCCGCGGATACGCAGTATTTT.

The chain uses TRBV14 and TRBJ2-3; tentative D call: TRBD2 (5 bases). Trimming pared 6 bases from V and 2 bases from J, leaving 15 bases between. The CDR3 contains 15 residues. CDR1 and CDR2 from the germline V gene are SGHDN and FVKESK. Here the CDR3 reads CASRPSGIVTDTQYF. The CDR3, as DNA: TGTGCCAGCAGACCCAGCGGAATCGTCACAGATACGCAGTATTTT.

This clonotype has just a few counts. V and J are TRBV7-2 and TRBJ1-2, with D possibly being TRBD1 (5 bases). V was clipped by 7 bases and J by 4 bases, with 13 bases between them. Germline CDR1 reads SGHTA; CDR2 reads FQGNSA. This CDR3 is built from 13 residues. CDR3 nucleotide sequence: TGTGCCAGCATCCTGGCAGGGACCTATGGCTACACCTTC. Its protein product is CASILAGTYGYTF.

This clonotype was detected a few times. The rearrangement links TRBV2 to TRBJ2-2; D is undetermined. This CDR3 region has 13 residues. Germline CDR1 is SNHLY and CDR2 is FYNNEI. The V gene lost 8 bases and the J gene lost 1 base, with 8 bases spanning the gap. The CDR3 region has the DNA TGTGCCAGCGGACGGGTGAACACCGGGGAGCTGTTTTTT. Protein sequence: CASGRVNTGELFF. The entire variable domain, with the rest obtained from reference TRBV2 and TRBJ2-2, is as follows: EPEVTQTPSHQVTQMGQEVILRCVPISNHLYFYWYRQILGQKVEFLVSFYNNEISEKSEIFDDQFSVERPDGSNFTLKIRSTKLEDSAMYFCASGRVNTGELFFGEGSRLTVL.